This T cell receptor beta chain was obtained from a study of blood T cell repertoires in COVID-19. The overall study: Italy, Spain and the United States were the sources of the convalescent and acute COVID-19 samples. From T cells, B-cell-depleted T cells, or PBMCs came the material, which was cDNA or gDNA.

CDR3 length: 13 amino acids. V lost 4 bases to trimming and J lost 4 bases, with 10 bases between them. Original processing notes: Estimated nucleated cell counts came from reference gene primer amplification. Using immunoSEQ multiplex PCR, the repertoire was profiled, and TCRdb retains in-frame clones only, with some absent. That table gives V, J and clone size, and the DNA gave D and trimming. The table has around 330,000 clones, approximately 87% seen once; the top ten hold under 4.5%. The rearrangement uses TRBV12-3 or TRBV12-4 and TRBJ1-1; D is unclear. Sequenced sample: peripheral blood. The clonotype was recovered from a woman aged 50 to 60 with active or convalescent COVID-19. The CDR3, as DNA: TGTGCCAGCAGTTCCCGCGGAGGCACTGAAGCTTTCTTT. Its protein is CASSSRGGTEAFF.